The 7 T cell receptor beta chains presented below share a single source sample, sequenced in a study of cytomegalovirus exposure and HLA in healthy donors. In the PCR, 60 Vbeta and 13 Jbeta primers were used. TCRdb's copy holds only in-frame clones and misses some; the assay was immunoSEQ multiplex PCR. This sample has under 200,000 clones; 65% to 70% occur once, and the top ten carry 4.5%. Specimen: PBMCs. The receptor source for this set is a woman aged 18-29 years in good health and CMV-seropositive.

This chain connects TRBV9 to TRBJ2-7; D possibly corresponds to TRBD2 (6 bases). The CDR3 has 15 residues. With 2 bases removed from V and 6 bases from J, the gap between germline ends came to 18 bases. Germline CDR1 reads SGDLS; CDR2 reads YYNGEE. CDR3 protein: CASSVQPGDLAEQYF. The CDR3 nucleotides read TGTGCCAGCAGCGTTCAGCCGGGAGACTTGGCCGAGCAGTACTTC.

This clone has more than one count but fewer than ten. V is TRBV30 and J is TRBJ1-6; a possible D gene is TRBD1 (5 bases). V shed 5 bases and J shed 6 bases, with 20 bases lying between them. Germline loops: CDR1 GTSNPN, CDR2 SVGIG (reference sequence). The length of the CDR3 is 16 residues. CDR3 protein: CAWLRGGYGGNSPLHF. In nucleotides, the CDR3 is TGTGCCTGGCTACGTGGGGGGTACGGCGGTAATTCACCCCTCCACTTT.

The chain carries TRBV6-6 and TRBJ1-1; D is possibly TRBD1 (6 bases). Trimming took off 2 bases at V and 5 bases at J, with 9 bases between the two ends. The CDR3 has 13 residues. Germline V gene sequence: CDR1 MNHNY, CDR2 SVGAGI (reference sequence). Here the CDR3 DNA reads TGTGCCAGCAGTTACGATACAGGGACTGAAGCTTTCTTT. Translating gives CASSYDTGTEAFF.

The chain links TRBV7-2 to TRBJ1-6; no clear D. Germline V gives CDR1 SGHTA, CDR2 FQGNSA. Trimming shortened V by 4 bases and J by 0 bases, and 7 bases separated the two germline ends. The CDR3 loop spans 15 amino acids. The CDR3 region has the DNA TGTGCCAGCAGCTCACCGAGCTCCTATAATTCACCCCTCCACTTT. Translated, it gives CASSSPSSYNSPLHF.

In this sample, this clone turned up once. This sequence joins TRBV4-1 and TRBJ2-1, with TRBD2 identical over 10 bases. The CDR3 runs 14 residues. Germline CDR1 reads MGHRA; CDR2 reads YSYEKL. V lost 4 bases, J lost 5 bases, and 2 bases stayed unmatched. The CDR3 bases are TGCGCCAGCAGCCCAGGACTAGCGGACAATGAGCAGTTCTTC. Its translation is CASSPGLADNEQFF.

The chain links TRBV14 to TRBJ2-7; D not resolved. Trimming stripped 3 bases from V and 4 bases from J, with 7 bases between. The CDR3 loop spans 12 amino acids. Germline-derived CDR1 and CDR2 are SGHDN and FVKESK. The CDR3: CASSQVAYEQYF. The CDR3 nucleotides are TGTGCCAGCAGCCAGGTTGCGTACGAGCAGTACTTC.

The chain recombines TRBV20-1 with TRBJ2-7; D is unclear. The V end lost 1 base, the J end lost 5 bases, and 3 bases lay between the germline ends. Germline loops: CDR1 DFQATT, CDR2 SNEGSKA (reference sequence). The CDR3 runs to 10 residues. CDR3 amino acids: CSARVNEQYF. DNA of the CDR3: TGCAGTGCTAGAGTCAACGAGCAGTACTTC.